What follows describes a single T cell receptor (beta chain). The V gene's germline CDR1 is MNHEY and CDR2 SVGAGI. The CDR3 loop spans 12 amino acids. The V and J ends lost 7 bases and 4 bases respectively, with 10 bases between them. Data came from immunoSEQ multiplex PCR; TCRdb stores just in-frame clones and leaves some out. The repertoire holds about 69,000 clones, with more than 80% as singletons. The source of the sample is a study of control samples from healthy donors and cancer patients. The clonotype comes from a woman in her forties or fifties with lung cancer. Sequencing input: PBMCs. The J gene is TRBJ1-1, the V gene TRBV6-5; D call uncertain. The CDR3 nucleotides read TGTGCCAGCATAGTTGGGCGCACTGAAGCTTTCTTT. Protein: CASIVGRTEAFF.